This TCR beta chain was sequenced for a study of cytomegalovirus exposure and HLA in healthy donors. Across the whole study: There were 65 million to 85 million unique TCRs (from HLA-typed donors) in an early data release.

V gave up 5 bases and J gave up 3 bases; unmatched junction bases: 5. This CDR3 region has 15 residues. Germline V gives CDR1 MNHEY, CDR2 SMNVEV (reference sequence). Comment on this clone: The antigen is not known.

PCR primers comprised 60 Vbeta and 13 Jbeta primers. Sequencing used immunoSEQ multiplex PCR; TCRdb keeps in-frame clones, though not all of them. The data show approximately 180,000 clones, 70% to 80% seen once. Whole-study findings and limits: Accurate predictions that matched the HLA-A and HLA-B alleles of most subjects were reportedly made from TCR beta sequences. Excluded were some V segments that proved indistinguishable, including TRBV6-2 and TRBV6-3.

The sample consisted of PBMCs. The V call is TRBV27, the J call TRBJ2-2; TRBD1 aligns across 8 bases. This clonotype originated in a woman under 40 in good health and CMV-seropositive. The CDR3 coding sequence is TGTGCCAGCAGTGCACAGGGGGGTTACACCGGGGAGCTGTTTTTT. It is translated as CASSAQGGYTGELFF.